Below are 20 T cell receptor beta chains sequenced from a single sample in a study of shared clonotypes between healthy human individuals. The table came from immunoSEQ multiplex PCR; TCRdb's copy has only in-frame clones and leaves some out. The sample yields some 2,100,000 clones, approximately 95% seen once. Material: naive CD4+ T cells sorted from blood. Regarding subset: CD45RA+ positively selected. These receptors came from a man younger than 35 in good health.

The chain's CDR3 is CASSLEDRSQFF. Written as DNA, the CDR3 is TGTGCCAGCAGCTTAGAGGACAGATCGCAGTTCTTC. The chain employs TRBV7-2 and TRBJ2-1; TRBD1 is a possible D gene (6 bases). This CDR3 comprises 12 residues. V lost 1 base, J lost 12 bases, and 10 bases lay in between. Per the germline V gene, CDR1 is SGHTA and CDR2 is FQGNSA.

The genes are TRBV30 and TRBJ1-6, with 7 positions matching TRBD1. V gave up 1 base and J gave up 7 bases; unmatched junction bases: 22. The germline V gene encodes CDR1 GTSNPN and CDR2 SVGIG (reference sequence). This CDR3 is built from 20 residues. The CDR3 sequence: CAWSGRGGVQGVHANSPLHF. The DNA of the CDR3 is TGTGCCTGGAGTGGACGGGGAGGGGTCCAGGGGGTTCATGCGAATTCACCCCTCCACTTT.

In DNA form, the CDR3 reads TGTGCCAGCAGTGTGGGTGACAGGGTGGCGGGGGGCTACACCTTC. Protein product: CASSVGDRVAGGYTF. V gene TRBV6-1 combines with J gene TRBJ1-2, with 7 bases lining up with TRBD1. The CDR3 totals 15 residues. The junction had 13 bases not matched to a gene; V was cut back by 4 bases and J by 8 bases. CDR1 is MNHNS and CDR2 is SASEGT in the germline V gene.

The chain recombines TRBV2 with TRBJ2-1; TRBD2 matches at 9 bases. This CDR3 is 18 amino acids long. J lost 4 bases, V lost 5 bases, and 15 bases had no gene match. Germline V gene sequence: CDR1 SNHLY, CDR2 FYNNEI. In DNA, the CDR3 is TGTGCCAGCAGTCCCCGGGTAGCGGGAGTGGGGAAGTACAATGAGCAGTTCTTC. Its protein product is CASSPRVAGVGKYNEQFF.

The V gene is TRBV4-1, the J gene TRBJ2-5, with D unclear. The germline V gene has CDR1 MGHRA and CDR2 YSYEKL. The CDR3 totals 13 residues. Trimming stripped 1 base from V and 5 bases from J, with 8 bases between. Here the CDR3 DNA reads TGCGCCAGCAGCCAAGCTCCGCCGGAGACCCAGTACTTC. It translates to CASSQAPPETQYF.

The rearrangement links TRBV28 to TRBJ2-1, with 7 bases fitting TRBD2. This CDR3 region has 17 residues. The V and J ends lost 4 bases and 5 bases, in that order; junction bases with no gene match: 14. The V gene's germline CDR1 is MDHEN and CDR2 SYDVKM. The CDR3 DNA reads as TGTGCCAGCAGTTCTGCCGGGACTATAGCGGGCAACAATGAGCAGTTCTTC. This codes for CASSSAGTIAGNNEQFF. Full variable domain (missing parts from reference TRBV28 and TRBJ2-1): DVKVTQSSRYLVKRTGEKVFLECVQDMDHENMFWYRQDPGLGLRLIYFSYDVKMKEKGDIPEGYSVSREKKERFSLILESASTNQTSMYLCASSSAGTIAGNNEQFFGPGTRLTVL.

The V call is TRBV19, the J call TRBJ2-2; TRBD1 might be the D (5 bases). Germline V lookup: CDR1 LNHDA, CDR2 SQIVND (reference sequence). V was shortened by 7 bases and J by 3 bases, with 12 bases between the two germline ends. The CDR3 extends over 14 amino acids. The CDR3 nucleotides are TGTGCCAGTATGGGGCCAGGGTACACCGGGGAGCTGTTTTTT. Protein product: CASMGPGYTGELFF.

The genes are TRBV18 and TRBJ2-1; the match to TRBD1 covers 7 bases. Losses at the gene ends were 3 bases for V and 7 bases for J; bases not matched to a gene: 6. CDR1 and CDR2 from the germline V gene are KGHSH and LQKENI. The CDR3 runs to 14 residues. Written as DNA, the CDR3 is TGTGCCAGCTCACCCAGGGGGAGCCCAAATGAGCAGTTCTTC. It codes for CASSPRGSPNEQFF.

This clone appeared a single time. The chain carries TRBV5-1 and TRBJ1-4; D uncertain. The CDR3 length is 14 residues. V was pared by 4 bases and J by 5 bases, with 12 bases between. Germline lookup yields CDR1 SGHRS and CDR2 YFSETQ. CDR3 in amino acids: CASSKERGNEKLFF. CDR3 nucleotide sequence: TGCGCCAGCAGCAAGGAACGAGGGAATGAAAAACTGTTTTTT.

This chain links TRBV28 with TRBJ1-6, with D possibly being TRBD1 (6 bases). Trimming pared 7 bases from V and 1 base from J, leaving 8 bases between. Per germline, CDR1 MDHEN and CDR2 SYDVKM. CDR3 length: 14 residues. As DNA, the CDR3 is TGTGCCAGCACCCAGGGGTCCTATAATTCACCCCTCCACTTT. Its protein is CASTQGSYNSPLHF.

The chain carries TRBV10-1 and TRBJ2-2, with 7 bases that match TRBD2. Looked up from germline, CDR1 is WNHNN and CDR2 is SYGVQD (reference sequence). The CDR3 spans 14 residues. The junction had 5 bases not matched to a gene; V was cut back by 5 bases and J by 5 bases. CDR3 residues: CASSKLAETGELFF. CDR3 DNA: TGCGCCAGCAGTAAGCTAGCGGAAACCGGGGAGCTGTTTTTT.

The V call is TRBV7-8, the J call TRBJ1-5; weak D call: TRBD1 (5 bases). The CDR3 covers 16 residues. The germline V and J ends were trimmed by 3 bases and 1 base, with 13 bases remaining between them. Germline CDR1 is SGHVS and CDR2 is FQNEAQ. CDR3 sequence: CASSFAGTWSNQPQHF. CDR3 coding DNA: TGTGCCAGCAGCTTCGCCGGGACCTGGAGCAATCAGCCCCAGCATTTT.

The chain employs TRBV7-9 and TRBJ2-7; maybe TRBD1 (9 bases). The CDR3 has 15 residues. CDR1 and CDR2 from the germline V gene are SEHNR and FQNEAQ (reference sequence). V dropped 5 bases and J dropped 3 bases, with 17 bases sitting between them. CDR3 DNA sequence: TGTGCCAGCAGCCCGGGGGGGACAGGGATCTACGAGCAGTACTTC. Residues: CASSPGGTGIYEQYF.

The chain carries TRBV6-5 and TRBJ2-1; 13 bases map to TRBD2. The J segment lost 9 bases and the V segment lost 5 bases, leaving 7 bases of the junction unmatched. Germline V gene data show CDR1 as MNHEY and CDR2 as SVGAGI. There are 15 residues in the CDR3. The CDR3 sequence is CASSPTSGRAGEQFF. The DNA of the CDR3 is TGTGCCAGCAGTCCTACTAGCGGGAGGGCGGGTGAGCAGTTCTTC.

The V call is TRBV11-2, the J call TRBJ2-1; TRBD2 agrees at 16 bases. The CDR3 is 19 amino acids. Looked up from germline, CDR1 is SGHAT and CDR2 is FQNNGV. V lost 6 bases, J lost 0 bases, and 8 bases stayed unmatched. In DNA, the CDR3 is TGTGCCAGCAGACTGCCGGGACTAGCGGGGGGGCTCTCCTACAATGAGCAGTTCTTC. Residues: CASRLPGLAGGLSYNEQFF.

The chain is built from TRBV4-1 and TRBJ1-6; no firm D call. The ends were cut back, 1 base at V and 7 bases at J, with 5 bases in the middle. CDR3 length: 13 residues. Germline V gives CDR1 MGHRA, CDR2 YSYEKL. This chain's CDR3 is CASSQVLNSPLHF. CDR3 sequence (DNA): TGCGCCAGCAGCCAAGTTCTAAATTCACCCCTCCACTTT.

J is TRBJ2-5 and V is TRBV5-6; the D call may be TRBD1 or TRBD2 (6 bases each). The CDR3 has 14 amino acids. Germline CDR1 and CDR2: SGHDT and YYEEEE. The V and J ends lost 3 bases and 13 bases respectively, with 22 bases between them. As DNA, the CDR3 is TGTGCCAGCAGCTACCCCGTCGGGGGCCTCGTTCCGTACTTC. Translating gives CASSYPVGGLVPYF.

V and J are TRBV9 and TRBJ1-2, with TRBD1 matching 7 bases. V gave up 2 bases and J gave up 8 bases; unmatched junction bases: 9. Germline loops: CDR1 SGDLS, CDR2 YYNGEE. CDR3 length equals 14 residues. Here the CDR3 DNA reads TGTGCCAGCAGCGTGGCCGTGACAGGGTGGGGCTACACCTTC. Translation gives CASSVAVTGWGYTF.

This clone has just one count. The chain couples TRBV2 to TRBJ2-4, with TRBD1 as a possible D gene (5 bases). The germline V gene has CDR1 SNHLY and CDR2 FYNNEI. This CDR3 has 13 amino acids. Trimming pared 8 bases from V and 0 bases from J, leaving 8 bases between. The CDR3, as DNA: TGTGCCAGCGAGACAGAAGCCAAAAACATTCAGTACTTC. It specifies CASETEAKNIQYF.

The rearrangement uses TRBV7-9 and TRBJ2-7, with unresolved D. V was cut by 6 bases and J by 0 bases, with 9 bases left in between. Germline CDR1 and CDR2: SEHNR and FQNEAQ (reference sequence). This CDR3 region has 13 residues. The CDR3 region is CASRIANSYEQYF. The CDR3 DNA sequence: TGTGCCAGCAGGATCGCGAACTCCTACGAGCAGTACTTC.